This TCR beta chain was obtained from a study of blood T cell repertoires in COVID-19. Study background: Sites in the United States, Italy and Spain provided acute and convalescent COVID-19 samples.

Some clones are missing from TCRdb's copy, which holds only in-frame ones; the method was immunoSEQ multiplex PCR. Of around 230,000 clones in the sample, approximately 91% were seen once. The V gene end was trimmed by 0 bases and the J gene end by 4 bases; junction bases not matched to a gene: 5. The CDR3 totals 15 residues. Germline CDR1 MGHRA, CDR2 YSYEKL. The receptor was isolated from a man aged 35-49 years with acute or convalescent COVID-19. The V call is TRBV4-1, the J call TRBJ1-2; 7 bases agree with TRBD1. The sequenced sample consisted of peripheral blood. This chain's CDR3 is CASSQDEGQIYGYTF. Written as DNA, the CDR3 is TGCGCCAGCAGCCAAGATGAGGGACAGATCTATGGCTACACCTTC.